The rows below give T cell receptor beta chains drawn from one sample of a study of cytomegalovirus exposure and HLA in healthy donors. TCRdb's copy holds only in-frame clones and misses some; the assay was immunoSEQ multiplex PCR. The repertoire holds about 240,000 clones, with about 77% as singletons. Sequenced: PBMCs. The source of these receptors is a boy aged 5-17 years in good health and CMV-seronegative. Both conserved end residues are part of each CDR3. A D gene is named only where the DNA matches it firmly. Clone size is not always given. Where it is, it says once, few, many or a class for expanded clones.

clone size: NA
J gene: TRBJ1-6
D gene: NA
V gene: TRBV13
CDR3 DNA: TGTGCCAGCAGCTTAGGCCAGGGAAGGGCTTCACCCCTCCACTTT
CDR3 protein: CASSLGQGRASPLHF

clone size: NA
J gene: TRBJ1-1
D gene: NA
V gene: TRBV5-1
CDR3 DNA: TGCGCCAGCAGGTCCGGGGGGAACACTGAAGCTTTCTTT
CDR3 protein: CASRSGGNTEAFF

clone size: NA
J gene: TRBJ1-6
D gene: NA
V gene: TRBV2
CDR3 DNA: TGTGCCAGCAGTGGAGAGGGCAGCTCCTATAATTCACCCCTCCACTTT
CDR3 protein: CASSGEGSSYNSPLHF

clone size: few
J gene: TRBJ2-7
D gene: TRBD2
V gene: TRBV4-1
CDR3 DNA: TGCGCCAGCAGCCAGACCCTAGCGGGGGCGGAGCGAAGCTCCTACGAGCAGTACTTC
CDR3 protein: CASSQTLAGAERSSYEQYF

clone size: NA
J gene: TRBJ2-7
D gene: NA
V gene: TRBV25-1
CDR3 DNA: TGTGCCAGCAGTCCCTACACACTCAGGGCAGGGGAGCAGTACTTC
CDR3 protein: CASSPYTLRAGEQYF

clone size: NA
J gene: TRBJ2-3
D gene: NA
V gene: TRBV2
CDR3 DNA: TGTGCCAGCGTCCTTGCGGCTATGAGCACAGATACGCAGTATTTT
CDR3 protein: CASVLAAMSTDTQYF

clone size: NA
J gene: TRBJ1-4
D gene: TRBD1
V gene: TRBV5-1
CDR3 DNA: TGCGCCAGCAGCGCTGGGAGGACAGGGCTTGGTGAAAAACTGTTTTTT
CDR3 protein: CASSAGRTGLGEKLFF

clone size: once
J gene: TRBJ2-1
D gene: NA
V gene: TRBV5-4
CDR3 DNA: TGTGCCAGCAGCCAGGAGGACAGTGATGAGCAGTTCTTC
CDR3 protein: CASSQEDSDEQFF

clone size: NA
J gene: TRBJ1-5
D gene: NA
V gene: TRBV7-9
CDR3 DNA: TGTGCCAGCAGCTTAGTTCGGTCAGGGGTCCCTCAGCCCCAGCATTTT
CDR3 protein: CASSLVRSGVPQPQHF

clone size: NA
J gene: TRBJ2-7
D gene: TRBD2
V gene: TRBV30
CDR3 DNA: TGTGCCTGGAGTGTACAGGCGGGGGGCGAGCAGTACTTC
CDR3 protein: CAWSVQAGGEQYF

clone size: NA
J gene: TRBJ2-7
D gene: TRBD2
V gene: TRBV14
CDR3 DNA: TGTGCCAGCAGCCCCTGGCCGGGGGGGAACGAGCAGTACTTC
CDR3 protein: CASSPWPGGNEQYF

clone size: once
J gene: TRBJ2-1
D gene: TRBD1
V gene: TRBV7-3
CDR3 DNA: TGTGCCAGCAGCTCCCCGGACAGGGGGCACGGTGAGCAGTTCTTC
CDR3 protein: CASSSPDRGHGEQFF

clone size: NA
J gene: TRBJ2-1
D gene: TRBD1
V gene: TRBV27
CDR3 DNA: TGTGCCAGCAACACAGGGGCCCCCTCCTACAATGAGCAGTTCTTC
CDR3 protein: CASNTGAPSYNEQFF

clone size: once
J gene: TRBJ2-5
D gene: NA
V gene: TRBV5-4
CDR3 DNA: TGTGCCAGCAGCTTGAGCTGGCAAGAGACCCAGTACTTC
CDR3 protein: CASSLSWQETQYF